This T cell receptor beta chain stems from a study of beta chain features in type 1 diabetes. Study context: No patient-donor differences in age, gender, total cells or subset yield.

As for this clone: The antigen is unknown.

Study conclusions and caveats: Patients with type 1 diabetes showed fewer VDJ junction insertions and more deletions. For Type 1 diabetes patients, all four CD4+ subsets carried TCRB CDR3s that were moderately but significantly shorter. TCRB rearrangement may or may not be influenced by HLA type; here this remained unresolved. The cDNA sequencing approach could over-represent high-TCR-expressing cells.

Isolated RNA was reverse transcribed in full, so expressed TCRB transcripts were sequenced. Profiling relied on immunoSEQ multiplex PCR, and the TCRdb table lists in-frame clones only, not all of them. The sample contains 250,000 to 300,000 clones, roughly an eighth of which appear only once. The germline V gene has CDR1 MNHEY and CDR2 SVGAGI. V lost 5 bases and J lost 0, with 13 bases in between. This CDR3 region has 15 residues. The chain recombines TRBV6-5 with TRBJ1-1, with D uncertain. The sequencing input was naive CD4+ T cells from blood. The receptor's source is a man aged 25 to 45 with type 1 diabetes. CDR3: CASSLPGLMNTEAFF. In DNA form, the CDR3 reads TGTGCCAGCAGTCTCCCCGGACTAATGAACACTGAAGCTTTCTTT.